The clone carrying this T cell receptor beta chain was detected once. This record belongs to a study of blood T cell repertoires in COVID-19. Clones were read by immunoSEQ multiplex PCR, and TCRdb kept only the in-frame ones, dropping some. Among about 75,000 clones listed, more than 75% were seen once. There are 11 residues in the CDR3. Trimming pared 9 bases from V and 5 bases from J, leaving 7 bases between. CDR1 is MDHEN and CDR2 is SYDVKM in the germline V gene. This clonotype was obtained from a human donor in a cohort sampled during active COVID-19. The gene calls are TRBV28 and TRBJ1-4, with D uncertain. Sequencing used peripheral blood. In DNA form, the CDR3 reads TGTGCCAGTACAGTCAATGAAAAACTGTTTTTT. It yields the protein CASTVNEKLFF. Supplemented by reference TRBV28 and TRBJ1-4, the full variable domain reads DVKVTQSSRYLVKRTGEKVFLECVQDMDHENMFWYRQDPGLGLRLIYFSYDVKMKEKGDIPEGYSVSREKKERFSLILESASTNQTSMYLCASTVNEKLFFGSGTQLSVL.